This entry lists 3 T cell receptor beta chains sequenced from one sample in a study of T cells expressing NK-cell markers. TCRdb re-called the 5' RACE reads; one entry per CDR3 protein, DNA not given. The table lists 550,000 or so distinct CDR3 sequences. The material sequenced was blood T cells: a sorted CD56 or NKG2C T cell subset, CD4+ or CD8+ T cells, or bulk PBMC T cells (not recorded which). These receptors were taken from a man aged 18-30 years in good health.

The chain links TRBV12-3 or TRBV12-4 to TRBJ1-1; TCRdb's assignment of TRBD1 cannot be checked, as there is no DNA. The CDR3 runs to 15 residues. This CDR3 is CASSWRGGVMTEAFF.

The CDR3 sequence: CASSPNRRTYEQYF. The gene calls are TRBV14 and TRBJ2-7. Germline values: CDR1 SGHDN, CDR2 FVKESK. The CDR3 runs 14 residues.

The chain combines TRBV5-1 with TRBJ2-3. CDR1 is SGHRS, CDR2 YFSETQ, per germline. CDR3 length equals 15 residues. This chain's CDR3 is CASSVRLTSTDTQYF.